Presented here are 27 T cell receptor beta chains from one specimen sequenced in a study of blood T cell repertoires in COVID-19. Sequencing used immunoSEQ multiplex PCR; TCRdb keeps in-frame clones, though not all of them. The sample holds approximately 390,000 clones, 90% seen once. Sequencing used peripheral blood. These receptors all come from a man younger than 35 with active or convalescent COVID-19.

This clone was counted a few times. The V gene is TRBV7-6, the J gene TRBJ1-2; D gene ambiguous. The V gene's germline CDR1 is SGHVS and CDR2 FNYEAQ. The CDR3 runs to 16 residues. V lost 5 bases and J lost 3, with 19 bases in between. This CDR3 is CASSPSSMRVDYGYTF. In DNA, the CDR3 is TGTGCCAGCAGCCCTAGCTCCATGCGCGTCGACTATGGCTACACCTTC.

This rearrangement joins TRBV11-2 to TRBJ2-5, with D maybe TRBD2 (7 bases). From germline, CDR1 is SGHAT and CDR2 FQNNGV. Trimming removed 5 bases at V and 2 bases at J, with 12 bases between. CDR3 size: 14 residues. The CDR3 here is CASSAGAWQETQYF. In DNA, the CDR3 is TGTGCCAGCAGCGCGGGGGCTTGGCAAGAGACCCAGTACTTC.

V is TRBV11-2 and J is TRBJ2-1, with 10 bases fitting TRBD2. The germline V gene has CDR1 SGHAT and CDR2 FQNNGV. The CDR3 extends over 15 amino acids. After removal of 5 bases from V and 4 bases from J, the junction contained 5 bases not matched to a gene. CDR3 sequence: CASSVTSGVYNEQFF. For the CDR3, the DNA is TGTGCCAGCAGCGTCACTAGCGGGGTATACAATGAGCAGTTCTTC.

About this clone itself: One junction end does not reproduce the germline sequence, and a read error may be involved. The chain's CDR3 is CASRNNGGTGANVLTF. The DNA for the CDR3 is TGCGCCAGCCGCAACAATGGGGGGACCGGGGCCAACGTGCTGACTTTC. The chain is built from TRBV5-1 and TRBJ2-6; D is possibly TRBD2 (6 bases). Germline-derived CDR1 and CDR2 are SGHRS and YFSETQ. The CDR3 runs to 16 residues. The full variable domain, its missing parts supplied by reference TRBV5-1 and TRBJ2-6, is KAGVTQTPRYLIKTRGQQVTLSCSPISGHRSVSWYQQTPGQGLQFLFEYFSETQRNKGNFPGRFSGRQFSNSRSEMNVSTLELGDSALYLCASRNNGGTGANVLTFGAGSRLTVL.

This chain links TRBV6-2 or TRBV6-3 with TRBJ2-7, with D tentatively TRBD1 (5 bases). Germline-derived CDR1 and CDR2 are MNHEY and SVGEGT. This CDR3 contains 21 residues. V was cut by 2 bases and J by 1 base, with 30 bases left in between. CDR3 protein: CASSYPLHGGRVMLESYEQYF. The CDR3 DNA reads as TGTGCCAGCAGTTACCCTCTTCATGGCGGCAGGGTAATGTTGGAATCCTACGAGCAGTACTTC.

CDR3: CASSWGGTEAFF. DNA for the CDR3: TGTGCCAGCAGTTGGGGGGGGACAGAAGCTTTCTTT. The rearrangement uses TRBV28 and TRBJ1-1; D may be TRBD1 (6 bases). Germline-derived CDR1 and CDR2 are MDHEN and SYDVKM. The V end lost 4 bases, the J end lost 8 bases, and 11 bases lay between the germline ends. The CDR3 runs to 12 residues.

This CDR3 reads CASSWAGGPRYEQYF. DNA of the CDR3: TGTGCCAGCAGCTGGGCGGGGGGGCCTAGATACGAGCAGTACTTC. The chain employs TRBV11-2 and TRBJ2-7; 9 bases fit TRBD2. After removal of 4 bases from V and 4 bases from J, the junction contained 8 bases not matched to a gene. The CDR3 is 15 amino acids. The V gene's germline CDR1 is SGHAT and CDR2 FQNNGV. The whole variable domain, remainder taken from reference TRBV11-2 and TRBJ2-7, is EAGVAQSPRYKIIEKRQSVAFWCNPISGHATLYWYQQILGQGPKLLIQFQNNGVVDDSQLPKDRFSAERLKGVDSTLKIQPAKLEDSAVYLCASSWAGGPRYEQYFGPGTRLTVT.

The chain recombines TRBV9 with TRBJ1-1; 7 bases align to TRBD1. The junction had 5 bases not matched to a gene; V was cut back by 4 bases and J by 5 bases. Germline CDR1 and CDR2: SGDLS and YYNGEE. The CDR3 consists of 13 residues. The CDR3 spells CASSQTGLTEAFF. CDR3 sequence (DNA): TGTGCCAGCAGCCAGACAGGGCTGACTGAAGCTTTCTTT.

This rearrangement joins TRBV4-3 to TRBJ2-1, with 8 bases identical to TRBD2. V trimming: 0 bases; J trimming: 6 bases; junction bases outside the gene matches: 10. From germline, CDR1 is LGHNA and CDR2 YSLEER. CDR3 length: 17 amino acids. Here the CDR3 DNA reads TGCGCCAGCAGCCAAGATAGAACTAGCGGAACTGGCAATGAGCAGTTCTTC. This translates into CASSQDRTSGTGNEQFF.

The chain recombines TRBV9 with TRBJ2-2; D remains unclear. This CDR3 is built from 14 residues. From germline, CDR1 is SGDLS and CDR2 YYNGEE. The ends were cut back, 3 bases at V and 4 bases at J, with 10 bases in the middle. CDR3 amino acids: CASSGYSLTGELFF. CDR3 bases: TGTGCCAGCAGCGGATACTCGCTCACCGGGGAGCTGTTTTTT.

The chain links TRBV6-1 to TRBJ2-5; possible D gene TRBD1, 7 bases. The CDR3 has 15 amino acids. CDR1 and CDR2 (germline): MNHNS, SASEGT. Trimming left V 1 base short and J 7 bases short, with 16 bases between. In DNA form, the CDR3 reads TGTGCCAGCAGTGAAGTGAGGAGGGGGCCTGGGACCCAGTACTTC. It codes for CASSEVRRGPGTQYF.

Here the CDR3 DNA reads TGCAGCGTCGGGGTTGACAGGGAGGCTTTCTTT. Translation: CSVGVDREAFF. The rearrangement joins TRBV29-1 to TRBJ1-1; 7 nucleotides line up with TRBD1. The germline V gene encodes CDR1 SQVTM and CDR2 ANQGSEA. The V gene end was trimmed by 6 bases and the J gene end by 11 bases; junction bases not matched to a gene: 9. The CDR3 is 11 amino acids.

The chain links TRBV6-5 to TRBJ2-1, with D tentatively TRBD1 (6 bases). CDR3 length: 15 amino acids. V was shortened by 2 bases and J by 3 bases, with 11 bases between the two germline ends. Germline CDR1 and CDR2: MNHEY and SVGAGI. The chain's CDR3 is CASSYGQTNYNEQFF. For the CDR3, the DNA is TGTGCCAGCAGTTACGGACAGACAAACTACAATGAGCAGTTCTTC.

CDR3 region: CASSTRGGTGTEAFF. CDR3 bases: TGTGCCAGCAGTACCCGGGGGGGGACCGGCACTGAAGCTTTCTTT. The chain has TRBV6-5 and TRBJ1-1; D may be TRBD1 (5 bases). Between the trimmed V and J ends, which lost 5 bases and 4 bases, there was a span of 17 bases. Germline V lookup: CDR1 MNHEY, CDR2 SVGAGI. The CDR3 covers 15 residues.

The chain combines TRBV5-1 with TRBJ2-1; a possible D gene is TRBD1 (5 bases). The CDR3 consists of 14 residues. Looked up from germline, CDR1 is SGHRS and CDR2 is YFSETQ. The V end was cut by 3 bases, the J end by 6 bases, with 13 bases between. The chain's CDR3 is CASSSGGQGNEQFF. In nucleotides, the CDR3 is TGCGCCAGCAGCTCGGGCGGCCAGGGCAATGAGCAGTTCTTC.

The chain recombines TRBV9 with TRBJ2-1, with 7 bases identical to TRBD1. Germline CDR1 and CDR2: SGDLS and YYNGEE. With V trimmed by 3 bases and J by 0 bases, 6 bases remained unmatched. This CDR3 contains 16 residues. CDR3 sequence reads: CASSGGQDLSYNEQFF. CDR3 coding DNA: TGTGCCAGCAGCGGAGGACAGGACCTCTCCTACAATGAGCAGTTCTTC.

This rearrangement joins TRBV7-2 to TRBJ2-2, with 14 bases identical to TRBD2. The germline gives CDR1 SGHTA, CDR2 FQGNSA. The V gene end was trimmed by 5 bases and the J gene end by 5 bases; junction bases not matched to a gene: 1. The CDR3 spans 15 residues. The CDR3 nucleotides are TGTGCCAGCAGCAGGACTAGCGGGAGGACCGGGGAGCTGTTTTTT. The encoded protein is CASSRTSGRTGELFF.

The chain combines TRBV19 with TRBJ1-5; the D is unclear. The V end lost 4 bases, the J end lost 4 bases, and 8 bases lay between the germline ends. The length of the CDR3 is 13 residues. The germline V gene has CDR1 LNHDA and CDR2 SQIVND (reference sequence). The CDR3 protein is CASSSFVNQPQHF. The CDR3 region has the DNA TGTGCCAGTAGTAGTTTCGTAAATCAGCCCCAGCATTTT.

The chain has TRBV3-1 (or the pseudogene TRBV3-2) and TRBJ1-2, with D uncertain. V was trimmed by 3 bases and J by 7 bases, leaving 12 bases between them. The CDR3 spans 13 residues. Germline V gene lookup returns CDR1 LGHDT and CDR2 YNNKEL (reference sequence). Here the CDR3 reads CASSHPAEGGYTF. The CDR3 DNA sequence: TGTGCCAGCAGCCATCCCGCAGAGGGTGGCTACACCTTC.

V is TRBV7-9 and J is TRBJ2-5; TRBD2 matches at 8 bases. V dropped 3 bases and J dropped 5; count of bases not matched to a gene: 11. This CDR3 has 16 residues. Per the germline V gene, CDR1 is SEHNR and CDR2 is FQNEAQ (reference sequence). CDR3 protein: CASSFGRGAVPETQYF. CDR3 DNA sequence: TGTGCCAGCAGCTTCGGGCGGGGGGCCGTCCCGGAGACCCAGTACTTC.

This clone was observed a few times. The chain couples TRBV2 to TRBJ2-5, with D unclear. Germline V gene data show CDR1 as SNHLY and CDR2 as FYNNEI. The CDR3 length is 11 residues. The V end lost 3 bases, the J end lost 5 bases, and 4 bases lay between the germline ends. The CDR3 reads CASSDRETQYF. The CDR3 nucleotides are TGTGCCAGCAGTGACAGGGAGACCCAGTACTTC.

This clone was seen a handful of times. The chain employs TRBV6-5 and TRBJ1-6; TRBD1 matches at 8 bases. CDR1 is MNHEY and CDR2 is SVGAGI in the germline V gene. Trimming removed 7 bases from V and 5 bases from J; junction bases left unmatched: 4. The CDR3 runs 14 residues. The CDR3 nucleotides read TGTGCCAGCACCCCGGGACAGGATAATTCACCCCTCCACTTT. This encodes CASTPGQDNSPLHF.

The chain recombines TRBV3-1 (or the pseudogene TRBV3-2) with TRBJ2-7; TRBD1 might be the D (6 bases). Germline V gene data show CDR1 as LGHDT and CDR2 as YNNKEL (reference sequence). Trimming shortened V by 3 bases and J by 5 bases, and 11 bases separated the two germline ends. The CDR3 extends over 13 amino acids. CDR3 in amino acids: CASSHLTGHEQYF. The CDR3 nucleotides read TGTGCCAGCAGCCACCTCACAGGGCACGAGCAGTACTTC.

The chain uses TRBV7-9 and TRBJ1-2; D gene ambiguous. Germline CDR1 reads SEHNR; CDR2 reads FQNEAQ (reference sequence). Trimming shortened V by 3 bases and J by 4 bases, and 18 bases separated the two germline ends. This CDR3 is 16 amino acids long. The CDR3 coding sequence is TGTGCCAGCAGCTTCAACCTAAACGAGACAAGCTATGGCTACACCTTC. Translated: CASSFNLNETSYGYTF.

The rearrangement joins TRBV7-3 to TRBJ1-6; 7 positions agree with TRBD1. The CDR3 sequence is 14 residues long. Germline V CDR1 and CDR2: SGHTA, FQGTGA. Unmatched junction bases numbered 6, after V lost 6 bases and J lost 7 bases. The CDR3 sequence: CASSLRGANSPLHF. CDR3 nucleotides: TGTGCCAGCAGTCTCAGGGGGGCCAATTCACCCCTCCACTTT.

V gene TRBV28 combines with J gene TRBJ1-4, with a weak D call TRBD1 (5 bases). The germline V gene has CDR1 MDHEN and CDR2 SYDVKM. V was pared by 6 bases and J by 10 bases, with 15 bases between. The CDR3 loop spans 13 amino acids. CDR3 sequence (DNA): TGTGCCAGCAGCCAGGACCTGGGGGGAAAACTGTTTTTT. Translating gives CASSQDLGGKLFF.

The rearrangement joins TRBV7-2 to TRBJ1-6; 8 nucleotides agree with TRBD1. The CDR3 extends over 16 amino acids. Germline-derived CDR1 and CDR2 are SGHTA and FQGNSA. Trimming removed 1 base from V and 5 bases from J; junction bases left unmatched: 4. In nucleotides, the CDR3 is TGTGCCAGCAGCTTAGGGACAGGGTTTAATAATTCACCCCTCCACTTT. Translating gives CASSLGTGFNNSPLHF. Using reference TRBV7-2 and TRBJ1-6 for the parts outside the CDR3, the full variable domain is GAGVSQSPSNKVTEKGKDVELRCDPISGHTALYWYRQSLGQGLEFLIYFQGNSAPDKSGLPSDRFSAERTGGSVSTLTIQRTQQEDSAVYLCASSLGTGFNNSPLHFGNGTRLTVT.